These T cell receptor beta chains were read from a single sample in a study of blood T cell repertoires in COVID-19. Repertoires were generated with immunoSEQ multiplex PCR, while TCRdb's copy carries only in-frame clones and drops some. The sample consists of some 260,000 clones, approximately 79% of them appearing once. Sequences were obtained from peripheral blood. All receptors derive from a woman aged 40 to 50 with active or convalescent COVID-19. CDR3s leave out the opening cysteine and the closing phenylalanine or tryptophan. The D gene is left open where the match is weak.

v_gene,len,d_gene,CDR3aa
TRBV29-1,11,-,SVPSGSGNTIY
TRBV19,15,-,ASSISTVPSGANVLT
TRBV29-1,11,-,SAGLGVNQPQH
TRBV28,10,-,ASSPGNQPQH
TRBV30,11,-,AWSVLAGYGYT
TRBV24-1,13,TRBD1,ATSEPGQGRETQY
TRBV10-2,14,TRBD2,ASSERASGGAKTQY
TRBV19,13,TRBD1,ASNNRGQGNTEAF
TRBV7-2,11,-,ASSLRGAYGYT
TRBV5-4,15,-,ASSLGSRVLNTGELF
TRBV10-3,15,TRBD1,AIRGESGQGYGEKLF
TRBV10-2,12,-,ASSISGQNTEAF
TRBV28,10,-,ASSSGSYGYT
TRBV6-1,12,TRBD2,ASSEASGGDTQY
TRBV30,12,-,AWSIWSSYNEQF
TRBV5-1,12,TRBD1,ASSLEGAGQKLF
TRBV5-1,12,-,ASSLAVGVSEAF
TRBV5-4,11,-,AVGRERTGELF
TRBV27,13,-,ASSLYRPDNSPLH
TRBV7-2,11,-,ASSLRQGSGYT
TRBV18,13,TRBD1,ASSPSRTGPEKLF
TRBV24-1,13,-,ATSDFTGAGETQY
TRBV19,12,TRBD1,ASKDRAGNQPQH
TRBV5-4,12,-,ASSRAELNTEAF
TRBV4-1,12,-,ASSRTGIGDEAF
TRBV7-9,14,-,ASSSDGAGYSYEQY